Following are 10 T cell receptor beta chains from one sample sequenced in a study of identical twins. TCRdb fed the 5' RACE reads into MiXCR, producing one record per CDR3 protein. The table includes fewer than 250,000 distinct CDR3 sequences, around 6.6% detected once. The sample was also linked to a second study, of yellow fever vaccine responses in identical twins.

Sequenced sample: memory (CD45RO+) T cells sorted from blood. These receptors were obtained from a woman between 18 and 30 years old in good health.

The chain combines TRBV18 with TRBJ2-7; 9 nucleotides line up with TRBD1. CDR3 length: 14 amino acids. CDR1 is KGHSH, CDR2 LQKENI, per germline. Trimming at V came to 3 bases and at J to 4 bases, leaving 4 bases not matched to a gene. The CDR3 nucleotides read TGTGCCAGCTCACCCGGACAGGGGAGGTACGAGCAGTACTTC. It translates to CASSPGQGRYEQYF. The full variable domain, with the rest looked up from reference TRBV18 and TRBJ2-7, is NAGVMQNPRHLVRRRGQEARLRCSPMKGHSHVYWYRQLPEEGLKFMVYLQKENIIDESGMPKERFSAEFPKEGPSILRIQQVVRGDSAAYFCASSPGQGRYEQYFGPGTRLTVT.

This clonotype appeared many times. The chain employs TRBV18 and TRBJ1-4; D remains ambiguous. Germline CDR1 KGHSH, CDR2 LQKENI. The CDR3 length is 13 residues. Between the trimmed V and J ends, which lost 3 bases and 8 bases, there was a span of 10 bases. CDR3 bases: TGTGCCAGCTCACCCGGTCTTCAAGAAAAACTGTTTTTT. It codes for CASSPGLQEKLFF.

In this sample, this clonotype turned up many times. V gene TRBV7-2 combines with J gene TRBJ2-3; D gene ambiguous. The ends were cut back, 4 bases at V and 5 bases at J, with 16 bases in the middle. CDR1 and CDR2 from the germline V gene are SGHTA and FQGNSA. The CDR3 covers 15 residues. The CDR3: CASSSMGRSVDTQYF. DNA of the CDR3: TGTGCCAGCAGCTCAATGGGCCGGAGCGTAGATACGCAGTATTTT. Variable domain in full (rest from reference TRBV7-2 and TRBJ2-3): GAGVSQSPSNKVTEKGKDVELRCDPISGHTALYWYRQSLGQGLEFLIYFQGNSAPDKSGLPSDRFSAERTGGSVSTLTIQRTQQEDSAVYLCASSSMGRSVDTQYFGPGTRLTVL.

This clonotype occurred many times. The V and J genes are TRBV29-1 and TRBJ1-5; D is possibly TRBD1 (5 bases). CDR1 is SQVTM, CDR2 ANQGSEA, per germline. V was clipped by 7 bases and J by 3 bases, with 10 bases between them. The CDR3 has 12 residues. The chain's CDR3 is CSAQGSNQPQHF. The DNA for the CDR3 is TGCAGCGCTCAGGGATCCAATCAGCCCCAGCATTTT.

Only a few counts were recorded for this clonotype. The gene calls are TRBV18 and TRBJ2-2; TRBD2 matches 10 bases. CDR1 is KGHSH and CDR2 is LQKENI in the germline V gene. V shed 2 bases, J shed 7 bases, and the junction held 7 bases outside the gene matches. The CDR3 loop spans 16 amino acids. CDR3 bases: TGTGCCAGCTCACCAAGGCTAGCGGGAGATGGCGGGGAGCTGTTTTTT. It encodes CASSPRLAGDGGELFF.

This clonotype was observed many times. This chain connects TRBV5-1 to TRBJ1-5; perhaps TRBD1 as D (6 bases). V was pared by 4 bases and J by 4 bases, with 9 bases between. The CDR3 runs 13 residues. Germline-derived CDR1 and CDR2 are SGHRS and YFSETQ. The CDR3 loop is CASSNGQNQPQHF. CDR3 nucleotide sequence: TGCGCCAGCAGCAATGGACAGAATCAGCCCCAGCATTTT. The whole variable domain, filled in from reference TRBV5-1 and TRBJ1-5, reads KAGVTQTPRYLIKTRGQQVTLSCSPISGHRSVSWYQQTPGQGLQFLFEYFSETQRNKGNFPGRFSGRQFSNSRSEMNVSTLELGDSALYLCASSNGQNQPQHFGDGTRLSIL.

The sample holds many counts of this clonotype. V gene TRBV5-1 combines with J gene TRBJ2-1; D may correspond to TRBD1 or TRBD2 (6 bases each). The CDR3 contains 19 residues. Germline CDR1 reads SGHRS; CDR2 reads YFSETQ. V was cut by 5 bases and J by 0 bases, with 24 bases left in between. This CDR3 is CASRGTPQGGESSYNEQFF. Written as DNA, the CDR3 is TGCGCCAGCAGAGGGACACCCCAAGGAGGGGAGAGCTCCTACAATGAGCAGTTCTTC.

The sample holds many counts of this clonotype. The rearrangement uses TRBV28 and TRBJ2-3, with a weak D call TRBD2 (7 bases). V lost 9 bases, J lost 0 bases, and 16 bases lay in between. CDR3 length: 15 residues. Germline CDR1 MDHEN, CDR2 SYDVKM. The CDR3: CASGGATFSTDTQYF. For the CDR3, the DNA is TGTGCCAGTGGGGGGGCAACCTTTAGCACAGATACGCAGTATTTT.

At least ten counts were recorded for this clonotype. The CDR3 reads CASREAVVETQYF. CDR3 DNA: TGTGCCAGCAGGGAGGCAGTGGTAGAGACCCAGTACTTC. The rearrangement uses TRBV3-1 and TRBJ2-5; maybe TRBD2 (5 bases). Trimming took 6 bases from V and 4 from J, leaving 12 bases between them. CDR3 length: 13 residues. Per the germline V gene, CDR1 is LGHDT and CDR2 is YNNKEL (reference sequence).

J is TRBJ2-7 and V is TRBV12-3 or TRBV12-4, with 8 bases that match TRBD2. The junction had 4 bases not matched to a gene; V was cut back by 6 bases and J by 3 bases. The CDR3 consists of 13 residues. The CDR3 region is CASSIAGNYEQYF. CDR3 nucleotide sequence: TGTGCCAGCAGCATAGCGGGGAACTACGAGCAGTACTTC.